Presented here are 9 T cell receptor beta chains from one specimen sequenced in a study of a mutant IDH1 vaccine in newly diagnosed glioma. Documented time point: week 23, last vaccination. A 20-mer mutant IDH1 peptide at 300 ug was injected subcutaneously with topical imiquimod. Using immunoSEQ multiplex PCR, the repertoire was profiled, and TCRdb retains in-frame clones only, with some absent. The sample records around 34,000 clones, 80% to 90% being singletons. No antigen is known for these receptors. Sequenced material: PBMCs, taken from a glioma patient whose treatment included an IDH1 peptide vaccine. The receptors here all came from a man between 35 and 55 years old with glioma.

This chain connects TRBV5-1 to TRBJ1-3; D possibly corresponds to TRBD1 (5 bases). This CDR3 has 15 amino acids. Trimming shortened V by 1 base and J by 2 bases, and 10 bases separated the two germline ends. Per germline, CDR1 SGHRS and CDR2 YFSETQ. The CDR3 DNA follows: TGCGCCAGCAGCTTGATCGGCAGGGCTGGAAACACCATATATTTT. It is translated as CASSLIGRAGNTIYF.

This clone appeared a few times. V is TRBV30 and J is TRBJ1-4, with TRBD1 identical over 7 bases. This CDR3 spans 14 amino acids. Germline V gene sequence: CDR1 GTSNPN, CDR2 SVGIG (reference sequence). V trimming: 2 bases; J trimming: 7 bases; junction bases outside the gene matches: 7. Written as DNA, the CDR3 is TGTGCCTGGAGTAAGGGGGCGGTTGGTGAAAAACTGTTTTTT. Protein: CAWSKGAVGEKLFF.

The CDR3 coding sequence is TGTGCCAGCAGAGTAGACGTGGTCTATAATTCACCCCTCCACTTT. It is translated as CASRVDVVYNSPLHF. The V and J genes are TRBV2 and TRBJ1-6; D is ambiguous. Trimming removed 6 bases from V and 3 bases from J, with 12 bases in between. The length of the CDR3 is 15 residues. Germline CDR1 and CDR2: SNHLY and FYNNEI.

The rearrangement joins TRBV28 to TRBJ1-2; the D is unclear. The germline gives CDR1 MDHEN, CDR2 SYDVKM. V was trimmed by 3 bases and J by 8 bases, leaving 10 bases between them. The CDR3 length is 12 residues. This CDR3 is CASSFIGLGYTF. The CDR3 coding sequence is TGTGCCAGCAGTTTTATAGGGTTGGGCTACACCTTC.

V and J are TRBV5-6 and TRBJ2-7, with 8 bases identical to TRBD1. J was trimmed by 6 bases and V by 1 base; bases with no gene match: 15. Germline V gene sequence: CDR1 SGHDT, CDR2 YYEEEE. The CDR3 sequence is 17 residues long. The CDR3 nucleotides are TGTGCCAGCAGCTTGCTGGGTGTGGGGCAGGGGGCTGGCGAGCAGTACTTC. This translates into CASSLLGVGQGAGEQYF.

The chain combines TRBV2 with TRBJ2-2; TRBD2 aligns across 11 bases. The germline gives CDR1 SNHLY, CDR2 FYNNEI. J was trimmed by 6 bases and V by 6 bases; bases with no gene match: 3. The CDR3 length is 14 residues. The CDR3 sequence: CASRGSGGAGELFF. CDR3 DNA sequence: TGTGCCAGCAGAGGTAGCGGGGGGGCCGGGGAGCTGTTTTTT.

CDR3 amino acids: CASSPRQGALGNEQFF. The CDR3 DNA reads TGTGCCAGCTCACCACGGCAGGGGGCGCTTGGGAATGAGCAGTTCTTC. The genes are TRBV18 and TRBJ2-1; 8 positions agree with TRBD1. Germline loops: CDR1 KGHSH, CDR2 LQKENI. V was pared by 1 base and J by 7 bases, with 9 bases of the junction left unmatched. The CDR3 runs to 16 residues.

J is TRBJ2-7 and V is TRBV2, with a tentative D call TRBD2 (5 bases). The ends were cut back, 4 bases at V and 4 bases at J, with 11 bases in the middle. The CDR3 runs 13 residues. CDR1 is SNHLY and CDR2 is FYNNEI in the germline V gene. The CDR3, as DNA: TGTGCCAGCAGTGTGAGGGAAGAATACGAGCAGTACTTC. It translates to CASSVREEYEQYF.

CDR3 bases: TGCGCCAGCAGCCACCGGACAGGGGGCAATCAGCCCCAGCATTTT. Protein sequence: CASSHRTGGNQPQHF. This chain links TRBV4-3 with TRBJ1-5; 9 bases match TRBD1. The V segment lost 3 bases and the J segment 2 bases; nucleotides outside the gene matches: 2. The CDR3 sequence is 15 residues long. In germline, CDR1 is LGHNA, CDR2 YSLEER.